Here is one TCR beta chain with its context. The sample comes from a study of radiation and T cells in renal cell carcinoma. TCRdb keeps only in-frame clones here, not all; method: immunoSEQ multiplex PCR. The sample yields about 140,000 clones, around four fifths seen once. The time point was: baseline pretreatment blood. Indicated treatment: 15 Gy SBRT to primary tumor, nephrectomy 4 weeks later. The V and J ends lost 8 bases and 8 bases respectively, with 21 bases between them. There are 15 residues in the CDR3. The germline gives CDR1 MNHEY, CDR2 SMNVEV (reference sequence). The source was blood, collected from a patient whose treatment included radiotherapy and nephrectomy. The TCR was taken from a woman aged 45 to 65 with renal cell carcinoma. This chain joins TRBV27 and TRBJ1-4, with D unresolved. The CDR3 coding sequence is TGTGCCAGCGCCTCTAACGTAGCCAATGGGGAAAAACTGTTTTTT. This translates into CASASNVANGEKLFF. Variable domain in full (rest from reference TRBV27 and TRBJ1-4): EAQVTQNPRYLITVTGKKLTVTCSQNMNHEYMSWYRQDPGLGLRQIYYSMNVEVTDKGDVPEGYKVSRKEKRNFPLILESPSPNQTSLYFCASASNVANGEKLFFGSGTQLSVL.